This T cell receptor (beta chain) was identified in a study of PD-1 blockade in classical Hodgkin lymphoma (dated by TCRdb to the early 2020s). Notes on the research overall: Nivolumab dosing was 3 mg/kg intravenously every 2 weeks, continuing until either disease progression or unacceptable toxicity. The study used CyTOF and TCR beta sequencing to define a peripheral blood immune signature of response to PD-1 blockade in classical Hodgkin lymphoma. Results the study describes overall, beyond this receptor: Baseline diversity similar to that of newly diagnosed patients was observed in trial patients achieving complete response, whereas significantly lower diversity was observed in partial responders and progressors. Baseline TCR diversity was reported to be lower in newly diagnosed patients than in healthy donors and to be lower still in relapsed/refractory patients. The study covered only a single clinical trial cohort, and the causes of the repertoire differences, possibly disease activity or prior therapy, were still not defined. Lower diversity was seen in patients whose nivolumab began less than 1 year after ASCT, and these patients were left out of later analyses so that immune reconstitution would not confound the results. A significant rise by C4D1 was seen in CD4+ but not CD8+ TCR diversity (p=0.0027 vs p=0.16), with the rise being most apparent in complete responders (p=0.02).

The sample's time point label, in plain terms: cycle 4 day 1 (C4D1), after five to seven weeks of nivolumab. Every trial patient had relapsed after autologous stem cell transplantation, and cohorts A, B and C differed in prior brentuximab vedotin exposure. The trial cohort included 56 patients with relapsed/refractory classical Hodgkin lymphoma, and each patient had a best overall response of complete response, partial response or progressive disease. In the multi-cohort phase II CheckMate 205 trial, trial patients received single-agent nivolumab. An independent review committee assessed best overall response by applying the 2007 International Working Group response criteria. PBMCs from the trial were collected at three points: immediately before nivolumab initiation (C1D1), and during therapy at cycle 2 day 1 and cycle 4 day 1. Peripheral blood was collected in 8 mL Vacutainer Cell Preparation Tubes, from which PBMCs were isolated by centrifugation and then cryopreserved.

CDR1 and CDR2 are drawn from the germline V gene: MDHEN, SYDVKM. V sheds 2 bases and J sheds 4 bases, leaving 10 bases between their ends. Measured from the cysteine to the phenylalanine, the CDR3 is 14 residues long. Only the CDR3 part of the read is kept: 42 bases, read in frame from the first base. Genomic DNA was extracted with the Qiagen DNeasy kit from unsorted PBMCs and from negatively selected CD4+ and CD8+ fractions. TCR beta CDR3 regions were amplified by immunoSEQ multiplex PCR using primers annealing to V and J segments. Amplification bias was minimized using a synthetic immune receptor repertoire, and residual bias was removed computationally after sequencing. The study's own analysis went as follows. Repertoire diversity was quantified as the Shannon entropy index using custom Python scripts. The unsorted, CD4+ and CD8+ repertoires were each analyzed separately, with the exception of combined analyses, where CD4+ and CD8+ sequences were merged in silico. A clone was considered expanded if an increase in frequency of at least 2-fold after treatment relative to C1D1 was found, and a pseudocount of 0.5 was applied to clones undetected at baseline. Singleton clones were defined as clones with 0 or 1 copy at C1D1, and non-singleton clones were defined as clones with 2 or more copies. Clones expanded in unsorted samples were assigned a CD4+, CD8+ or unknown annotation through matching of protein sequences in sorted samples from the same patient. Wilcoxon tests on paired samples were used to test diversity changes from C1D1 to C4D1. What TCRdb holds here is the immuneACCESS table cut down to in-frame rearrangements. Part of the clones is not present; checked against another copy, under half of the missing clones reflect an unresolved V gene, and the others are unexplained. V and J calls and clone size are those listed in that table; D and trimming were worked out from the DNA. This sample has some 93,000 clones in its table, and about 83% of those were observed once. The leading ten clones occupy 15% to 20% of the sample.

About this clone: Its target antigen remains unknown. The record has no base qualities; no much larger clone is one base away.

The chain joins TRBV28 to TRBJ2-3, with a weak D call of TRBD1 (5 bases match). Sequencing was performed on peripheral blood mononuclear cells (PBMCs), taken before the fourth cycle of nivolumab. The TCR comes from a human donor with classical Hodgkin lymphoma. The CDR3 protein is CASSLGDSSDTQYF. The nucleotides are TGTGCCAGCAGTTTAGGAGACAGCTCAGATACGCAGTATTTT. Outside the CDR3, residues come from the reference TRBV28 and TRBJ2-3 proteins, so the full variable domain is: DVKVTQSSRYLVKRTGEKVFLECVQDMDHENMFWYRQDPGLGLRLIYFSYDVKMKEKGDIPEGYSVSREKKERFSLILESASTNQTSMYLCASSLGDSSDTQYFGPGTRLTVL.